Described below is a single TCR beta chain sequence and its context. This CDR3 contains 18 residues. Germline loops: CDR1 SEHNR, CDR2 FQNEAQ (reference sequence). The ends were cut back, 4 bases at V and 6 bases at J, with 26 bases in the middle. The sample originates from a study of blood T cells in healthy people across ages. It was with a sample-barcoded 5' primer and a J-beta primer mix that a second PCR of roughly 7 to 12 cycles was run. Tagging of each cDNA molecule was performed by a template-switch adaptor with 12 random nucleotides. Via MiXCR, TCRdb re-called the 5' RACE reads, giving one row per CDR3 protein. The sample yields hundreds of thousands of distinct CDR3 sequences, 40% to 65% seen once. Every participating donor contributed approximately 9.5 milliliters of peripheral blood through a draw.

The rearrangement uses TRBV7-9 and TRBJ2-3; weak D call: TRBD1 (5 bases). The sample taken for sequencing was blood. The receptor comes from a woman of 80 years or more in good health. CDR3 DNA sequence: TGTGCCAGCAGCTCGACTTCCCTCTACAGGCCTAGGGTGGATACGCAGTATTTT. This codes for CASSSTSLYRPRVDTQYF.